A single sample is the source of the 16 T cell receptor beta chains below, sequenced in a study of T cell repertoires in cytomegalovirus infection. Each CDR3 protein is one row after TCRdb ran MiXCR on the reads. The sample holds hundreds of thousands of distinct CDR3 sequences; 18% are singletons and the top ten take 8.7%. Source material: PBMCs. The receptors were sampled from a human donor in good health (CMV status not recorded). Some clones in this sample may be carry-over from other donors' samples.

The table lists this clonotype with many counts. This chain connects TRBV11-2 to TRBJ2-5; 9 bases agree with TRBD1. CDR1 SGHAT and CDR2 FQNNGV come from the germline V gene. There are 15 residues in the CDR3. The ends lost 5 bases at V and 2 bases at J; junction bases unmatched: 6. In nucleotides, the CDR3 is TGTGCCAGCAGCCCCTGGGGACAGGGACAAGAGACCCAGTACTTC. Protein: CASSPWGQGQETQYF.

J is TRBJ2-1 and V is TRBV5-4; perhaps TRBD1 as D (7 bases). Germline CDR1 and CDR2: SGHNT and YYREEE (reference sequence). The CDR3 has 16 residues. Trimming cost V 4 bases and J 0 bases, with 14 bases left between them. In nucleotides, the CDR3 is TGTGCCAGCAGCGGAGGGGGCGCGGGCTCCTACAATGAGCAGTTCTTC. This encodes CASSGGGAGSYNEQFF.

The rearrangement joins TRBV6-1 to TRBJ1-2, with 7 bases that match TRBD1. V was pared by 7 bases and J by 4 bases, with 15 bases of the junction left unmatched. CDR3 length equals 16 residues. Germline loops: CDR1 MNHNS, CDR2 SASEGT. The CDR3 is CASTWRQGLDVYGYTF. The DNA of the CDR3 is TGTGCCAGCACGTGGCGACAGGGCTTAGACGTCTATGGCTACACCTTC.

In its sample, this clonotype was seen many times. The CDR3 end shows no conserved phenylalanine or tryptophan, and so a read error is likely. The DNA is omitted, as the CDR3 cannot be located on it reliably, and the CDR3 follows TCRdb's listing. The chain employs TRBV7-9 and TRBJ2-1; TRBD2, the table's D call, lacks a check against the DNA. The CDR3 length equals 12 residues, ends included. Germline V gene sequence: CDR1 SEHNR, CDR2 FQNEAQ (reference sequence). CDR3 sequence: CASSFRTRKGMV.

This clonotype has more than one count but fewer than ten. The gene calls are TRBV5-1 and TRBJ2-7; 7 nucleotides align to TRBD1. The CDR3 loop spans 16 amino acids. CDR1 SGHRS and CDR2 YFSETQ come from the germline V gene. Trimming took 0 bases from V and 4 from J; bases not matched to a gene: 10. CDR3 in DNA: TGCGCCAGCAGCTTGGCGGGGACAGATTTTTTGTACGAGCAGTACTTC. Encoded protein: CASSLAGTDFLYEQYF.

The sample holds a few counts of this clonotype. At one of its ends the junction is not consistent with the germline gene, which may arise from a read error. The rearrangement links TRBV6-1 to TRBJ2-1; 13 bases are shared with TRBD2. Germline V gene sequence: CDR1 MNHNS, CDR2 SASEGT. CDR3 length: 15 amino acids. Here the CDR3 reads CASREGTSGKYEQFF. CDR3 sequence (DNA): TGTGCCAGCAGGGAAGGGACTAGCGGGAAGTATGAGCAGTTCTTC.

This clonotype was seen a few times. The chain recombines TRBV29-1 with TRBJ2-1; D not certain. With 4 bases removed from V and 5 bases from J, the gap between germline ends came to 15 bases. Germline CDR1 and CDR2: SQVTM and ANQGSEA. The CDR3 is 14 residues long. The CDR3 DNA reads as TGCAGCGTTGTACGACTCGAAAAAAACAATGAGCAGTTCTTC. As protein: CSVVRLEKNNEQFF.

V usage is TRBV5-6 and J usage is TRBJ1-1; D may be TRBD1 (5 bases). Trimming removed 4 bases at V and 0 bases at J, with 16 bases between. Germline CDR1 reads SGHDT; CDR2 reads YYEEEE. The CDR3 is made up of 16 amino acids. CDR3 sequence (DNA): TGTGCCAGCAGCCCGTTCACTGGGGCTCTGAACACTGAAGCTTTCTTT. Its translation: CASSPFTGALNTEAFF.

The genes are TRBV5-6 and TRBJ2-1; no definite D call. Germline V gene lookup returns CDR1 SGHDT and CDR2 YYEEEE. Trimming pared 0 bases from V and 8 bases from J, leaving 12 bases between. The CDR3 is 14 amino acids. The CDR3 region has the DNA TGTGCCAGCAGCTTGGCGGCTTGGGAAGATGAGCAGTTCTTC. Encoded protein: CASSLAAWEDEQFF.

The chain joins TRBV5-4 to TRBJ1-2; TRBD1 matches at 7 bases. The ends lost 3 bases at V and 4 bases at J; junction bases unmatched: 3. The CDR3 extends over 13 amino acids. Germline loops: CDR1 SGHNT, CDR2 YYREEE (reference sequence). For the CDR3, the DNA is TGTGCCAGCAGCTCCTCAGGGGGCTATGGCTACACCTTC. Translated: CASSSSGGYGYTF.

V gene TRBV7-2 combines with J gene TRBJ1-2; weak D call: TRBD1 (6 bases). Per germline, CDR1 SGHTA and CDR2 FQGNSA. The CDR3 is 14 amino acids. V was cut by 5 bases and J by 4 bases, with 14 bases left in between. In DNA, the CDR3 is TGTGCCAGCAGCATAGAAACAGGGATCTATGGCTACACCTTC. Residues: CASSIETGIYGYTF.

In its sample, this clonotype was seen a few times. The V call is TRBV5-5, the J call TRBJ2-1; TRBD2 matches 12 bases. The germline V gene has CDR1 SGHKS and CDR2 YYEKEE (reference sequence). CDR3 length equals 15 residues. The V segment lost 0 bases and the J segment 10 bases; nucleotides outside the gene matches: 5. CDR3 nucleotides: TGTGCCAGCAGCTTGGTCGGGACTAGCGGGCCAGAGCAGTTCTTC. Amino acid sequence: CASSLVGTSGPEQFF.

The rearrangement uses TRBV7-9 and TRBJ2-1; no clear D. The germline V and J ends were trimmed by 2 bases and 6 bases, with 8 bases remaining between them. This CDR3 has 13 residues. Germline V gene data show CDR1 as SEHNR and CDR2 as FQNEAQ (reference sequence). CDR3 DNA sequence: TGTGCCAGCAGCTTACCGCCCCTCAATGAGCAGTTCTTC. Amino acid sequence: CASSLPPLNEQFF.

This sequence joins TRBV20-1 and TRBJ1-1, with unresolved D. CDR3 length: 13 amino acids. Trimming removed 6 bases from V and 6 bases from J, with 17 bases in between. Germline values: CDR1 DFQATT, CDR2 SNEGSKA (reference sequence). DNA of the CDR3: TGCAGTGCAAGCCCCGGGTCGGTCGCTGAAGCTTTCTTT. As protein: CSASPGSVAEAFF.

This clonotype appeared a few times. The J gene is TRBJ2-1, the V gene TRBV6-1; D unresolved. V dropped 3 bases and J dropped 9 bases, with 6 bases sitting between them. The CDR3 is 11 residues long. Per germline, CDR1 MNHNS and CDR2 SASEGT. In nucleotides, the CDR3 is TGTGCCAGCAGTGATTGGGGTGAGCAGTTCTTC. It codes for CASSDWGEQFF.

This clonotype was counted at least ten times. The DNA for the CDR3 is TGTGCCAGCAGTTACCGGACCTCCACAGATACGCAGTATTTT. Translating gives CASSYRTSTDTQYF. J is TRBJ2-3 and V is TRBV6-5; no firm D call. The CDR3 is 14 residues long. Germline CDR1 and CDR2: MNHEY and SVGAGI. The ends were cut back, 2 bases at V and 2 bases at J, with 8 bases in the middle.